This T cell receptor (beta chain) comes out of a study of HIV-infected patients and healthy controls. CDR1 and CDR2 from the germline V gene are LNHDA and SQIVND (reference sequence). With 5 bases removed from V and 5 bases from J, the gap between germline ends came to 7 bases. The CDR3 runs 11 residues. One entry per CDR3 protein, called by TCRdb with MiXCR from the 5' RACE reads. This sample carries 15,000 to 20,000 distinct CDR3 sequences, around 19% of them seen once, and the ten largest clones take around a third. The source is a human donor in good health. The sequenced material came from CD8+ T cells from blood. V gene TRBV19 combines with J gene TRBJ2-7; D gene unclear. Here the CDR3 reads CASSSGNEQYF. The CDR3 bases are TGTGCCAGTAGTTCAGGAAACGAGCAGTACTTC.